This T cell receptor (beta chain) was retrieved from a study of spatial heterogeneity in lung cancer. Study-level background: A strong correlation was found between TCR transcript counts in tumor regions and a T cell module score derived from matched bulk RNA-seq.

This clonotype was counted between two and nine times. Its target is not known. Study-wide results and caveats: Tracking of tumor mutation counts was seen in expanded intratumoral alpha and beta TCR counts.

TCRdb passed the 5' RACE reads through MiXCR, listing each CDR3 protein once. The sample shows fewer than 10,000 distinct CDR3 sequences, 5% of them seen only once. As for time point: sample taken at primary tumor resection. Whole RNA, which was extracted from tumor, nontumor lung tissue or frozen PBMC, was sequenced without any cell sorting. J gave up 10 bases and V 6 bases, and 15 bases lay outside the gene matches. The CDR3 loop spans 15 amino acids. The V gene's germline CDR1 is MNHEY and CDR2 SVGAGI. This clonotype was obtained from a female donor with early-stage non-small cell lung cancer. The sample was lung tumor tissue, taken at surgery. The gene calls are TRBV6-5 and TRBJ2-7, with 10 bases matching TRBD1. As DNA, the CDR3 is TGTGCCAGCAGCACCACCGGGACAGGGGCCGCGGGACAGTACTTC. It codes for CASSTTGTGAAGQYF.